This TCR beta chain was recorded in a study of long-term antiretroviral therapy in people with HIV. Study as a whole: Collection of the earliest samples took place about a decade ahead of the 2015 immediate-ART recommendation. Study findings and constraints: Even long-term ART left TRB diversity below transplant donor controls, despite gains.

Each contributor possessed a minimum of one pre-ART and a minimum of two post-ART PBMC samples. Survey-level resolution applied to immunoSEQ assay v3.0. Method: immunoSEQ multiplex PCR; TCRdb's copy keeps in-frame clones and lacks some. The sample holds about 40,000 clones, more than 80% seen once. The CDR3 runs to 13 residues. With 4 bases removed from V and 5 bases from J, the gap between germline ends came to 13 bases. Germline CDR1 SGDLS, CDR2 YYNGEE. Notes on this clone: What it binds is unknown.

This sequence originates from a woman in her forties or fifties with HIV. The starting material was unsorted PBMCs, obtained 3.1 years after starting antiretroviral therapy. This chain connects TRBV9 to TRBJ2-7, with D perhaps assigned TRBD1 or TRBD2 (6 bases each). Here the CDR3 DNA reads TGTGCCAGCAGCTCCGAGGGGGGAGACGAGCAGTACTTC. Translating it yields CASSSEGGDEQYF.